This entry lists 31 T cell receptor beta chains sequenced from one sample in a study of blood T cell repertoires in COVID-19. The method was immunoSEQ multiplex PCR; TCRdb's version includes in-frame clones alone and lacks a portion of them. In the table there are about 52,000 clones, 85% of which are singletons. Sequencing was carried out using peripheral blood. The receptors here all came from a human donor in a cohort sampled during active COVID-19.

The chain combines TRBV18 with TRBJ2-3, with D maybe TRBD2 (5 bases). Germline V lookup: CDR1 KGHSH, CDR2 LQKENI. The CDR3 has 13 residues. The V gene lost 3 bases and the J gene lost 4 bases, with 8 bases spanning the gap. CDR3 in DNA: TGTGCCAGCTCACCTGACTATGCAGATACGCAGTATTTT. It specifies CASSPDYADTQYF.

Only a few counts were recorded for this clone. The V and J genes are TRBV27 and TRBJ1-2; TRBD1 might be the D (6 bases). Trimming took 6 bases from V and 4 from J, leaving 12 bases between them. The CDR3 runs to 13 residues. The V gene's germline CDR1 is MNHEY and CDR2 SMNVEV (reference sequence). CDR3 DNA: TGTGCCAGCAGACTTGGACAGAGCTATGGCTACACCTTC. Its protein is CASRLGQSYGYTF.

This chain joins TRBV3-1 (or the pseudogene TRBV3-2) and TRBJ1-6, with D perhaps TRBD1 (6 bases). Trimming removed 5 bases from V and 7 bases from J, with 12 bases in between. The length of the CDR3 is 14 residues. Germline V gene lookup returns CDR1 LGHDT and CDR2 YNNKEL (reference sequence). As DNA, the CDR3 is TGTGCCAGCAGCTCGTCCCAGGGGAATTCACCCCTCCACTTT. This sequence encodes CASSSSQGNSPLHF.

This chain uses TRBV15 with TRBJ2-5; no reliable D call. Per germline, CDR1 LNHNV and CDR2 YYDKDF (reference sequence). The CDR3 contains 18 residues. Trimming pared 0 bases from V and 2 bases from J, leaving 19 bases between. CDR3 region: CATSRDRLVFLIQETQYF. CDR3 DNA sequence: TGTGCCACCAGCAGAGATCGGTTGGTCTTCCTCATACAAGAGACCCAGTACTTC.

The chain is built from TRBV2 and TRBJ2-3; 9 nucleotides line up with TRBD2. J lost 4 bases, V lost 7 bases, and 9 bases had no gene match. The CDR3 loop spans 15 amino acids. Germline CDR1 and CDR2: SNHLY and FYNNEI. The CDR3 is CASMLSSGTSDTQYF. In DNA, the CDR3 is TGTGCCAGCATGCTTTCTAGCGGGACGTCAGATACGCAGTATTTT.

The chain has TRBV19 and TRBJ1-5, with 8 bases identical to TRBD1. The V segment lost 4 bases and the J segment 0 bases; nucleotides outside the gene matches: 2. Per germline, CDR1 LNHDA and CDR2 SQIVND (reference sequence). The CDR3 contains 15 residues. This chain's CDR3 is CASSTTGGSNQPQHF. The CDR3 nucleotides are TGTGCCAGTAGTACAACAGGGGGTAGCAATCAGCCCCAGCATTTT.

The rearrangement joins TRBV19 to TRBJ1-1; D is unresolved. V was clipped by 3 bases and J by 5 bases, with 16 bases between them. Germline V gene lookup returns CDR1 LNHDA and CDR2 SQIVND (reference sequence). The CDR3 is made up of 15 amino acids. Written as DNA, the CDR3 is TGTGCCAGTAGTATGCCCCGCCCGGGGAATACTGAAGCTTTCTTT. Its translation is CASSMPRPGNTEAFF.

The V call is TRBV2, the J call TRBJ2-2, with 7 positions matching TRBD1. V shed 6 bases and J 3 bases; nucleotides not matched to a gene: 4. This CDR3 region has 14 residues. CDR1 SNHLY and CDR2 FYNNEI come from the germline V gene. CDR3 DNA sequence: TGTGCCAGCAGGTGGCAGGGGGACACCGGGGAGCTGTTTTTT. It codes for CASRWQGDTGELFF.

V is TRBV4-2 and J is TRBJ1-1; D ambiguous. Trimming stripped 1 base from V and 7 bases from J, with 22 bases between. The CDR3 extends over 17 amino acids. CDR1 is LGHNA and CDR2 is YNFKEQ in the germline V gene. CDR3 bases: TGTGCCAGCAGCCAAGGAATTGACACCTTTGGGAGGGATGAAGCTTTCTTT. It encodes CASSQGIDTFGRDEAFF.

The chain uses TRBV4-3 and TRBJ2-1; TRBD2 matches 8 bases. Germline assignment: CDR1 LGHNA and CDR2 YSLEER. With 3 bases clipped from V and 4 bases from J, the junction kept 5 bases outside the gene matches. The CDR3 contains 15 residues. CDR3 loop: CASSHTTSVYNEQFF. CDR3 DNA: TGCGCCAGCAGCCACACGACTAGCGTGTACAATGAGCAGTTCTTC.

This clone has more than one count but fewer than ten. This sequence joins TRBV10-1 and TRBJ2-2; TRBD2 might be the D (7 bases). Trimming removed 0 bases from V and 12 bases from J, with 11 bases in between. The CDR3 totals 13 residues. Germline CDR1 reads WNHNN; CDR2 reads SYGVQD (reference sequence). CDR3 in amino acids: CASSESTGGKLFF. The CDR3 nucleotides are TGCGCCAGCAGTGAGTCGACGGGGGGCAAGCTGTTTTTT.

The chain has TRBV30 and TRBJ2-3, with TRBD2 matching over 9 bases. The CDR3 sequence is 15 residues long. In germline, CDR1 is GTSNPN, CDR2 SVGIG (reference sequence). The V and J ends lost 2 bases and 6 bases, in that order; junction bases with no gene match: 9. The CDR3 loop reads CAWSSLAGVKDTQYF. The CDR3 region has the DNA TGTGCCTGGAGTTCATTAGCGGGAGTAAAGGATACGCAGTATTTT.

This clone was picked up a small number of times. The J gene is TRBJ1-6, the V gene TRBV5-1; 9 bases line up with TRBD1. Germline assignment: CDR1 SGHRS and CDR2 YFSETQ. V lost 4 bases and J lost 1; bases outside the gene matches: 0. The CDR3 covers 15 residues. The chain's CDR3 is CASSGTGSYNSPLHF. The CDR3 DNA sequence: TGCGCCAGCAGCGGGACAGGGTCCTATAATTCACCCCTCCACTTT.

This clone was recorded a few times. The chain has TRBV7-2 and TRBJ1-5, with unresolved D. Trimming left V 3 bases short and J 1 base short, with 7 bases between. The CDR3 is 14 residues long. Germline V CDR1 and CDR2: SGHTA, FQGNSA. For the CDR3, the DNA is TGTGCCAGCAGCTTCCGCGCCAGCAATCAGCCCCAGCATTTT. Its translation: CASSFRASNQPQHF.

The rearrangement joins TRBV5-1 to TRBJ2-7; possibly TRBD1 for D (5 bases). CDR3 length equals 15 residues. Germline V gene lookup returns CDR1 SGHRS and CDR2 YFSETQ. V lost 0 bases, J lost 3 bases, and 13 bases lay in between. This CDR3 reads CASSLEGNWVYEQYF. DNA for the CDR3: TGCGCCAGCAGCTTGGAGGGGAATTGGGTCTACGAGCAGTACTTC.

The chain couples TRBV9 to TRBJ2-1; D remains ambiguous. CDR1 and CDR2 (germline): SGDLS, YYNGEE. This CDR3 comprises 13 residues. The V and J ends lost 6 bases and 9 bases respectively, with 16 bases between them. CDR3 protein: CASTRLLEGEQFF. In nucleotides, the CDR3 is TGTGCCAGCACCCGACTGTTGGAAGGTGAGCAGTTCTTC.

This clone was counted a few times. V gene TRBV3-1 (or the pseudogene TRBV3-2) combines with J gene TRBJ1-1; no clear D. Trimming took 6 bases from V and 9 from J, leaving 17 bases between them. The germline V gene encodes CDR1 LGHDT and CDR2 YNNKEL (reference sequence). CDR3 length: 13 amino acids. The DNA of the CDR3 is TGTGCCAGCAGAAAGGATCGCAGGTCGAAAGCTTTCTTT. It yields the protein CASRKDRRSKAFF.

The V gene is TRBV5-5, the J gene TRBJ1-4, with 9 positions matching TRBD1. The trim removed 6 bases at V and 4 bases at J, leaving 7 bases unmatched. CDR3 length: 15 amino acids. Germline V gene lookup returns CDR1 SGHKS and CDR2 YYEKEE (reference sequence). For the CDR3, the DNA is TGTGCCAGCACACAGGGGGCATGGATTAATGAAAAACTGTTTTTT. Protein product: CASTQGAWINEKLFF.

The CDR3 DNA follows: TGTGCCAGCTCACCCCCGGGACAATTCTCTGGAAACACCATATATTTT. It translates to CASSPPGQFSGNTIYF. The chain combines TRBV18 with TRBJ1-3; a weak D match, TRBD1 (6 bases). CDR3 size: 16 residues. CDR1 and CDR2 from the germline V gene are KGHSH and LQKENI. Between the trimmed V and J ends, which lost 3 bases and 0 bases, there was a span of 12 bases.

This clone was found a few times. The chain carries TRBV20-1 and TRBJ2-5; weak D call: TRBD1 (8 bases). The ends were cut back, 6 bases at V and 2 bases at J, with 16 bases in the middle. The CDR3 is 14 residues long. Germline CDR1 reads DFQATT; CDR2 reads SNEGSKA (reference sequence). The CDR3 protein is CSASTGGAQETQYF. For the CDR3, the DNA is TGCAGTGCAAGTACAGGGGGGGCTCAAGAGACCCAGTACTTC.

The chain combines TRBV10-3 with TRBJ1-1; D gene unclear. Germline assignment: CDR1 ENHRY and CDR2 SYGVKD. CDR3 length: 14 amino acids. Trimming removed 6 bases at V and 6 bases at J, with 17 bases between. For the CDR3, the DNA is TGTGCCATCAGAAAGACTCCCGACGAAGCTGAAGCTTTCTTT. Protein product: CAIRKTPDEAEAFF.

The V gene is TRBV7-3, the J gene TRBJ2-5; 9 positions match TRBD1. The CDR3 covers 15 residues. The germline gives CDR1 SGHTA, CDR2 FQGTGA. J was trimmed by 5 bases and V by 2 bases; bases with no gene match: 6. CDR3 amino acids: CASSLGNRGPETQYF. In DNA, the CDR3 is TGTGCCAGCAGCTTAGGCAACAGGGGGCCTGAGACCCAGTACTTC.

The V call is TRBV5-1, the J call TRBJ2-1; D is possibly TRBD2 (6 bases). The V end was cut by 4 bases, the J end by 8 bases, with 25 bases between. From germline, CDR1 is SGHRS and CDR2 YFSETQ. The CDR3 covers 17 residues. The CDR3 reads CASSPPVQGLELDEQFF. As DNA, the CDR3 is TGCGCCAGCAGCCCCCCCGTCCAGGGACTGGAGTTAGATGAGCAGTTCTTC.

Points on this clone: The junction shows a germline mismatch at one end, possibly a read error. This chain uses TRBV28 with TRBJ1-5, with D possibly being TRBD1 (5 bases). Germline V gene lookup returns CDR1 MDHEN and CDR2 SYDVKM. There are 14 residues in the CDR3. The CDR3 sequence is CASSLGSRDSPGGF. In DNA form, the CDR3 reads TGTGCCAGCAGTTTGGGTAGCAGGGATTCCCCCGGGGGTTTT.

The rearrangement links TRBV2 to TRBJ2-7; TRBD1 agrees at 7 bases. With V trimmed by 1 base and J by 3 bases, 3 bases remained unmatched. This CDR3 region has 14 residues. The germline V gene has CDR1 SNHLY and CDR2 FYNNEI. DNA for the CDR3: TGTGCCAGCAGTGAAGATGCAGGGGGCTACGAGCAGTACTTC. Residues: CASSEDAGGYEQYF.

The CDR3 reads CASRFGGGAGANVLTF. As DNA, the CDR3 is TGTGCCAGCCGATTTGGGGGGGGCGCCGGGGCCAACGTCCTGACTTTC. The V and J genes are TRBV28 and TRBJ2-6; perhaps TRBD2 as D (7 bases). Germline CDR1 MDHEN, CDR2 SYDVKM. V was shortened by 8 bases and J by 4 bases, with 18 bases between the two germline ends. There are 16 residues in the CDR3.

This chain connects TRBV7-2 to TRBJ1-5; TRBD1 is a possible D gene (5 bases). V lost 4 bases and J 7 bases, leaving 11 bases between the germline ends. The CDR3 consists of 13 residues. The V gene's germline CDR1 is SGHTA and CDR2 FQGNSA. The CDR3 reads CASSSSWGQPQHF. In nucleotides, the CDR3 is TGTGCCAGCAGCTCATCCTGGGGCCAGCCCCAGCATTTT.

The V gene is TRBV11-2, the J gene TRBJ2-1; no clear D gene. Germline CDR1 is SGHAT and CDR2 is FQNNGV. V was clipped by 1 base and J by 10 bases, with 20 bases between them. This CDR3 contains 16 residues. CDR3 loop: CASSLVRTERPREQFF. The CDR3 region has the DNA TGTGCCAGCAGCTTAGTCCGAACCGAACGCCCGAGGGAGCAGTTCTTC. Variable domain in full (rest from reference TRBV11-2 and TRBJ2-1): EAGVAQSPRYKIIEKRQSVAFWCNPISGHATLYWYQQILGQGPKLLIQFQNNGVVDDSQLPKDRFSAERLKGVDSTLKIQPAKLEDSAVYLCASSLVRTERPREQFFGPGTRLTVL.

This chain uses TRBV15 with TRBJ1-5; D unresolved. Germline CDR1 LNHNV, CDR2 YYDKDF (reference sequence). CDR3 length: 12 residues. V was cut by 2 bases and J by 5 bases, with 4 bases left in between. In DNA, the CDR3 is TGTGCCACCAGCAGACACTATCAGCCCCAGCATTTT. Its translation is CATSRHYQPQHF.

V gene TRBV6-6 combines with J gene TRBJ2-7; D is possibly TRBD2 (7 bases). The ends were cut back, 4 bases at V and 3 bases at J, with 10 bases in the middle. The CDR3 spans 13 residues. Germline CDR1 reads MNHNY; CDR2 reads SVGAGI (reference sequence). Here the CDR3 reads CASSWEGGYEQYF. For the CDR3, the DNA is TGTGCCAGCAGTTGGGAGGGGGGCTACGAGCAGTACTTC.

This clone appeared a single time. The V gene is TRBV9, the J gene TRBJ2-3; tentatively, D is TRBD2 (5 bases). CDR3 length equals 15 residues. Deletions cut 0 bases from V and 4 bases from J, with 12 bases between. Germline V lookup: CDR1 SGDLS, CDR2 YYNGEE. As DNA, the CDR3 is TGTGCCAGCAGCGTAGGGCCACTAGTTGCAGATACGCAGTATTTT. This codes for CASSVGPLVADTQYF.